This T cell receptor beta chain was identified during a study of Tregs in tolerant kidney transplant recipients. Per germline, CDR1 GTSNPN and CDR2 SVGIG (reference sequence). Trimming took off 3 bases at V and 6 bases at J, with 15 bases between the two ends. CDR3 length equals 13 residues. Unstimulated regulatory T cells (CD4+CD25+CD127-), CD4+CD25- non-regulatory cells, CD4 and CD8 cells were FACS-sorted from thawed PBMCs. TCRdb keeps only in-frame clones here, not all; method: immunoSEQ multiplex PCR. Of 85,000 to 100,000 clones in the sample, 93% were seen once. The sequence derives from a human donor who received a combined kidney and bone marrow transplant. The specimen comprised CD4+ T cells from blood, sampled before the transplant. The rearrangement joins TRBV30 to TRBJ2-7; a weak D match, TRBD2 (5 bases). The CDR3 DNA is TGTGCCTGGAGCCTAATTAAAGGGAGCGAGCAGTACTTC. Residues: CAWSLIKGSEQYF. The whole variable domain, remainder taken from reference TRBV30 and TRBJ2-7, is SQTIHQWPATLVQPVGSPLSLECTVEGTSNPNLYWYRQAAGRGLQLLFYSVGIGQISSEVPQNLSASRPQDRQFILSSKKLLLSDSGFYLCAWSLIKGSEQYFGPGTRLTVT.